This paragraph covers one T cell receptor beta chain sequence. The sorted Tregs were CD4+CD25+CD127-/low cells. Semi-nested PCR with Nested Universal Primer A followed constant-region reverse priming of full-length variable regions. TCRdb reprocessed the 5' RACE reads via MiXCR and lists one record per CDR3 protein. This repertoire shows roughly 60,000 distinct CDR3 sequences, approximately 27% found once; its top ten account for around 2%. CDR3 size: 15 residues. V was cut by 2 bases and J by 3 bases, with 14 bases left in between. Germline CDR1 and CDR2: MNHEY and SVGAGI. Specimen: tumor-infiltrating Tregs sorted from the breast tumor. The V call is TRBV6-5, the J call TRBJ2-7; D may correspond to TRBD1 or TRBD2 (5 bases each). The TCR sequence derives from a female donor with breast cancer. The CDR3 nucleotides are TGTGCCAGCAGTTACGGCGGTGGGGGTCTCTACGAGCAGTACTTC. As protein: CASSYGGGGLYEQYF.